This T cell receptor (beta chain) originates from a study of cytomegalovirus exposure and HLA in healthy donors. Study findings and constraints: A later analysis associated some 16,000 TCR beta sequences with HLA alleles at a 0.05 false discovery rate. Rare TCR sequences predominated, though certain public TCRs were found in many donors. A classifier reportedly called cytomegalovirus status with high sensitivity and specificity.

The PCR contained 60 Vbeta and 13 Jbeta primers. As originally analysed: In a later analysis, the count reached some 73 million unique TCR beta chains, with roughly 9.9 million shared. Data came from immunoSEQ multiplex PCR; TCRdb stores just in-frame clones and leaves some out. V and J calls and clone size are those listed in that table; D and trimming were worked out from the DNA. This sample has 110,000 or so clones; around 80% occur once, and the top ten carry about 6%. Looked up from germline, CDR1 is SGHRS and CDR2 is YFSETQ. The V and J ends lost 2 bases and 3 bases, in that order; junction bases with no gene match: 4. The CDR3 covers 15 residues. A word on this clone: What it binds is unknown. Other nucleotide sequences from this sample produce the same CDR3.

V and J are TRBV5-1 and TRBJ2-7; 11 nucleotides line up with TRBD2. The clonotype was recovered from a male donor in good health and CMV-seronegative. Material for sequencing was PBMCs. Here the CDR3 DNA reads TGCGCCAGCAGCTTAACTAGCGGGAGTGGCTACGAGCAGTACTTC. Encoded protein: CASSLTSGSGYEQYF. Based on the CDR3 plus reference TRBV5-1 and TRBJ2-7, the full variable domain is KAGVTQTPRYLIKTRGQQVTLSCSPISGHRSVSWYQQTPGQGLQFLFEYFSETQRNKGNFPGRFSGRQFSNSRSEMNVSTLELGDSALYLCASSLTSGSGYEQYFGPGTRLTVT.